This TCR beta chain appears in the sequencing data of a study of blood T cell repertoires in COVID-19. As handled by the study authors: From reference gene primer amplification, estimates of nucleated cell counts were derived. TCRdb's copy holds only in-frame clones and misses some; the assay was immunoSEQ multiplex PCR. The V and J calls and clone size were taken over from that table, and D and trimming were inferred from the DNA. The sample records about 70,000 clones, roughly nine tenths being singletons. Germline assignment: CDR1 SGHRS and CDR2 YFSETQ. CDR3 length equals 18 residues. V shed 4 bases, J shed 1 base, and the junction held 14 bases outside the gene matches.

This TCR derives from a man aged 65 to 79 with active COVID-19. The chain combines TRBV5-1 with TRBJ2-3, with TRBD2 matching over 8 bases. Sequencing was carried out using peripheral blood. CDR3 in DNA: TGCGCCAGCAGCCCGGGACTAGGGGGTTCGGGGCGCACAGATACGCAGTATTTT. Translating gives CASSPGLGGSGRTDTQYF. Together with reference TRBV5-1 and TRBJ2-3, the CDR3 gives the full variable domain: KAGVTQTPRYLIKTRGQQVTLSCSPISGHRSVSWYQQTPGQGLQFLFEYFSETQRNKGNFPGRFSGRQFSNSRSEMNVSTLELGDSALYLCASSPGLGGSGRTDTQYFGPGTRLTVL.